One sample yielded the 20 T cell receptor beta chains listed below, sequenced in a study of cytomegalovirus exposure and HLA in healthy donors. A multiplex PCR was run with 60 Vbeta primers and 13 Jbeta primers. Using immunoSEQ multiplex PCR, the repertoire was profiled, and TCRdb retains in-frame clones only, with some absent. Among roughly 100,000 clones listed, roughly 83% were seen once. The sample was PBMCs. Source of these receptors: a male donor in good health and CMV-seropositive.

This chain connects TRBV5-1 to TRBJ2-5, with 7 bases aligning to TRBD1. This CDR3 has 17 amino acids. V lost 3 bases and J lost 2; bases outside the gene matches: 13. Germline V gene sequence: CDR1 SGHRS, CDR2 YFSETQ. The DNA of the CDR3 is TGCGCCAGCAGCTCTGGGAAGGGGGCAGGGTGGCAAGAGACCCAGTACTTC. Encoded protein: CASSSGKGAGWQETQYF.

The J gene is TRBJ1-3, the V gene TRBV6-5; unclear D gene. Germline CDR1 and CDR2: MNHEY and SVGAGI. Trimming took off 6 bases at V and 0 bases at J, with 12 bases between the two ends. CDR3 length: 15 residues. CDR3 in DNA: TGTGCCAGCAGGGGCCGCGGGGTCTCTGGAAACACCATATATTTT. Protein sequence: CASRGRGVSGNTIYF.

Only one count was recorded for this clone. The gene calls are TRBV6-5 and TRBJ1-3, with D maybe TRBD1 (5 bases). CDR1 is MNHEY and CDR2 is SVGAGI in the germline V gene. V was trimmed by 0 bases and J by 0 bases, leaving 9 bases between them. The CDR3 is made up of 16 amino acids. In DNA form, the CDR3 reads TGTGCCAGCAGTTACTCGACCCAGGGCTCTGGAAACACCATATATTTT. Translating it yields CASSYSTQGSGNTIYF.

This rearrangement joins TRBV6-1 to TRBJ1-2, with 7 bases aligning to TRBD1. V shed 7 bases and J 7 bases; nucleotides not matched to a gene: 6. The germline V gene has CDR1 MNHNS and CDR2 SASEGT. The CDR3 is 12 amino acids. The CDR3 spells CASTEGAFGYTF. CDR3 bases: TGTGCCAGCACCGAGGGGGCGTTTGGCTACACCTTC.

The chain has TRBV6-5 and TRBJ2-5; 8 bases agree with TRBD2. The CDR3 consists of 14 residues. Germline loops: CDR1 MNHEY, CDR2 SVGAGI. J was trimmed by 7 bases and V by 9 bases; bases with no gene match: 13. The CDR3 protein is CASTDGSGGGTQYF. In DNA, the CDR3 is TGTGCCAGTACCGACGGGAGCGGGGGTGGGACCCAGTACTTC.

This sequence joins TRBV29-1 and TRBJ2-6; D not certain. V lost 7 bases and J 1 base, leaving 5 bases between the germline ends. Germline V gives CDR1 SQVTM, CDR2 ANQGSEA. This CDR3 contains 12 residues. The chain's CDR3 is CSAQSGANVLTF. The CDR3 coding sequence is TGCAGCGCCCAATCTGGGGCCAACGTCCTGACTTTC.

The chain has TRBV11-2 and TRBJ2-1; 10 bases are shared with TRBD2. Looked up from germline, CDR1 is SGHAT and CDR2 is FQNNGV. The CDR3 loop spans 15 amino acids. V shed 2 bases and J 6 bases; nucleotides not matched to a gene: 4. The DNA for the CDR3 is TGTGCCAGCAGCTTATTTCTAGCGGGGGTCAATGAGCAGTTCTTC. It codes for CASSLFLAGVNEQFF.

CDR3 bases: TGTGCCAGCAGTTCGGACAGGAATCAGCCCCAGCATTTT. Protein product: CASSSDRNQPQHF. The chain carries TRBV27 and TRBJ1-5; 7 positions match TRBD1. This CDR3 is built from 13 residues. The V gene's germline CDR1 is MNHEY and CDR2 SMNVEV (reference sequence). The ends lost 4 bases at V and 4 bases at J; junction bases unmatched: 1.

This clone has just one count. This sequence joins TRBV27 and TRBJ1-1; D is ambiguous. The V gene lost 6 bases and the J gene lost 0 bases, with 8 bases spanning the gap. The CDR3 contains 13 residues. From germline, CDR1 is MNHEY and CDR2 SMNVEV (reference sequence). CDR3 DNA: TGTGCCAGCAGCGTCACACTGAACACTGAAGCTTTCTTT. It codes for CASSVTLNTEAFF.

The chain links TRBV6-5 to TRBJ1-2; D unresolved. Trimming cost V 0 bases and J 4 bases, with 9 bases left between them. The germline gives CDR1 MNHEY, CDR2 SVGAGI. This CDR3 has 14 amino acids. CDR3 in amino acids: CASSYSINSYGYTF. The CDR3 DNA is TGTGCCAGCAGTTACTCGATCAACAGCTATGGCTACACCTTC.

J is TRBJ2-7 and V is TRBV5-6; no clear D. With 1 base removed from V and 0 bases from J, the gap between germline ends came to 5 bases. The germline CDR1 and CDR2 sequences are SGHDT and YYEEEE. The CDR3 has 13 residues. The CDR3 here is CASSLTSSYEQYF. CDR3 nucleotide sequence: TGTGCCAGCAGCTTGACTTCCTCCTACGAGCAGTACTTC.

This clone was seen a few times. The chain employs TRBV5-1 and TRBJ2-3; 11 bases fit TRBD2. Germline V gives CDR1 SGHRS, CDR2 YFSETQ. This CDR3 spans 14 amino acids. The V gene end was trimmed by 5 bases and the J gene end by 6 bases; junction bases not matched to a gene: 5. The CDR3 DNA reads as TGCGCCAGCAGACTAGCGGGGGACCGGGATACGCAGTATTTT. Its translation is CASRLAGDRDTQYF.

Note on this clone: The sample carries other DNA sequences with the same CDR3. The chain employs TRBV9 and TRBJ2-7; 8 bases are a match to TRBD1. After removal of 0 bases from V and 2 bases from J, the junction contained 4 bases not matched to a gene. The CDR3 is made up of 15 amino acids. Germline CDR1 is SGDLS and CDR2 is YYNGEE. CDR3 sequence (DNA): TGTGCCAGCAGCGTAGGAGGACAGGGCACCTACGAGCAGTACTTC. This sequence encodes CASSVGGQGTYEQYF.

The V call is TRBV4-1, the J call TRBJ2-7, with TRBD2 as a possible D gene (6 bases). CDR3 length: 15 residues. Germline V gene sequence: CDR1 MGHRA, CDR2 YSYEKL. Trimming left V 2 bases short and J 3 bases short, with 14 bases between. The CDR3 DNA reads TGCGCCAGCAGCCAAACAACGGGGGAAGTCTACGAGCAGTACTTC. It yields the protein CASSQTTGEVYEQYF.

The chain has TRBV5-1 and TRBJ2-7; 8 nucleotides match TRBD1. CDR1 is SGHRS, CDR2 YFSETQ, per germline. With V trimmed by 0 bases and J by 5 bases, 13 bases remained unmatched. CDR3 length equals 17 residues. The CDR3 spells CASSLDPSGTGGHEQYF. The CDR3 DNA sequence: TGCGCCAGCAGCTTGGACCCTTCCGGGACAGGAGGCCACGAGCAGTACTTC.

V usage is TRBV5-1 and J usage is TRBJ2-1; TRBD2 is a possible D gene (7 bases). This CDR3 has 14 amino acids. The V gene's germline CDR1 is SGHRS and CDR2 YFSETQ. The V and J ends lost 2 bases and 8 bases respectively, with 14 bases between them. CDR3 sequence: CASSFGGLSDEQFF. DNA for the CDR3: TGCGCCAGCAGCTTCGGGGGGCTTAGCGATGAGCAGTTCTTC. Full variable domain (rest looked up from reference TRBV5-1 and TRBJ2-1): KAGVTQTPRYLIKTRGQQVTLSCSPISGHRSVSWYQQTPGQGLQFLFEYFSETQRNKGNFPGRFSGRQFSNSRSEMNVSTLELGDSALYLCASSFGGLSDEQFFGPGTRLTVL.

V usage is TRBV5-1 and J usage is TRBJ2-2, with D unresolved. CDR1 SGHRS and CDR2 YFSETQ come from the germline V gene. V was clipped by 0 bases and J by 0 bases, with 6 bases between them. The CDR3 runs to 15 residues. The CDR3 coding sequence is TGCGCCAGCAGCTTGGCTACCACGAACACCGGGGAGCTGTTTTTT. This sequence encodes CASSLATTNTGELFF.

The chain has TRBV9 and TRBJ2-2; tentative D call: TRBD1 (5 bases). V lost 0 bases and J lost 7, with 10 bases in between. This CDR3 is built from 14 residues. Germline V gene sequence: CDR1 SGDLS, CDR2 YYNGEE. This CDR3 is CASSVGREGGELFF. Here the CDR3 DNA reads TGTGCCAGCAGCGTAGGCAGGGAAGGCGGGGAGCTGTTTTTT.

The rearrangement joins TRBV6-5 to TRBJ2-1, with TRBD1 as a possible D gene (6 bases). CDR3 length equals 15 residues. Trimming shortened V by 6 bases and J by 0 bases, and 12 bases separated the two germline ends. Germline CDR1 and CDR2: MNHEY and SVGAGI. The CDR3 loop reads CASSSTGISYNEQFF. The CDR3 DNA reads TGTGCCAGCAGCTCGACAGGCATCTCCTACAATGAGCAGTTCTTC.

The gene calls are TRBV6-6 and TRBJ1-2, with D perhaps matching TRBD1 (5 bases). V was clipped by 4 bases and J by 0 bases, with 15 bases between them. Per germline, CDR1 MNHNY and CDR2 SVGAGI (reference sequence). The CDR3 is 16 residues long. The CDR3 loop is CASSSSLTVTNYGYTF. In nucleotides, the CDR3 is TGTGCCAGCAGTTCCTCTTTGACAGTTACTAACTATGGCTACACCTTC.